This paragraph reports one T cell receptor (beta chain). Trimming removed 0 bases from V and 5 bases from J, with 15 bases in between. The germline V gene encodes CDR1 SGHNT and CDR2 YYREEE (reference sequence). CDR3 length: 15 residues. An immunoSEQ assay, version v3.0, was performed at survey level. Sequenced by immunoSEQ multiplex PCR; TCRdb stores in-frame clones only, minus some. The data show 25,000 to 30,000 clones, about 82% seen once. This sample was taken from a study of long-term antiretroviral therapy in people with HIV. The V gene is TRBV5-4, the J gene TRBJ2-7; D not certain. The sequence derives from a man in his forties or fifties with HIV. The sample was unsorted PBMCs, taken 3 years after starting antiretroviral therapy. The CDR3 region has the DNA TGTGCCAGCAGCTTGGATTTTGGGTTGCTCGACGAGCAGTACTTC. This codes for CASSLDFGLLDEQYF.